The 2 T cell receptor beta chains presented below share a single source sample, sequenced in a study of cytomegalovirus exposure and HLA in healthy donors. The PCR used 60 Vbeta and 13 Jbeta primers. The data were produced by immunoSEQ multiplex PCR, yet TCRdb's version contains in-frame clones alone and is incomplete. Counted here are under 200,000 clones, 65% to 70% occurring once; the ten biggest clones make up roughly 4%. The sample was PBMCs. The source of these receptors is a woman between 18 and 29 years old in good health and CMV-seropositive.

The genes are TRBV18 and TRBJ1-2; no reliable D call. Trimming pared 3 bases from V and 3 bases from J, leaving 11 bases between. This CDR3 comprises 14 residues. The germline V gene has CDR1 KGHSH and CDR2 LQKENI. The CDR3 DNA is TGTGCCAGCTCACCTATCGCAACGGACTATGGCTACACCTTC. Its translation: CASSPIATDYGYTF.

In its sample, this clone was seen once. For the CDR3, the DNA is TGTGCCAGCAGCCTTGCCGGGACAGGGCTGGCAAAACTGTTTTTT. Protein product: CASSLAGTGLAKLFF. This chain uses TRBV7-2 with TRBJ1-4; 9 bases match TRBD1. The trim removed 5 bases at V and 10 bases at J, leaving 11 bases unmatched. This CDR3 region has 15 residues. The V gene's germline CDR1 is SGHTA and CDR2 FQGNSA.